Presented here are 9 T cell receptor beta chains from one specimen sequenced in a study of glioma-infiltrating T cells after dendritic cell vaccination. The data were produced by immunoSEQ multiplex PCR, yet TCRdb's version contains in-frame clones alone and is incomplete. The repertoire includes around 100,000 clones, about four fifths of them detected once, and around 12% sits in the top ten. The sequences come from blood, collected before dendritic cell vaccination. Every receptor here comes from a human donor with glioblastoma.

This sequence joins TRBV30 and TRBJ1-4; no definite D call. Germline V gene sequence: CDR1 GTSNPN, CDR2 SVGIG (reference sequence). Trimming shortened V by 3 bases and J by 8 bases, and 19 bases separated the two germline ends. The CDR3 is 15 amino acids. This chain's CDR3 is CAWSPVPGPGEKLFF. The DNA for the CDR3 is TGTGCCTGGAGCCCTGTCCCAGGACCGGGGGAAAAACTGTTTTTT.

This clone showed up just a few times. V usage is TRBV5-6 and J usage is TRBJ2-7, with TRBD2 matching 7 bases. Germline CDR1 is SGHDT and CDR2 is YYEEEE. The CDR3 is made up of 14 amino acids. The J segment lost 2 bases and the V segment lost 4 bases, leaving 6 bases of the junction unmatched. Written as DNA, the CDR3 is TGTGCCAGCAGCCGGGAACTAGCGCCCTACGAGCAGTACTTC. Translation: CASSRELAPYEQYF.

V gene TRBV7-2 combines with J gene TRBJ1-5; D is possibly TRBD1 (6 bases). The CDR3 contains 16 residues. CDR1 is SGHTA and CDR2 is FQGNSA in the germline V gene. Trimming took 1 base from V and 9 from J, leaving 19 bases between them. The CDR3 DNA reads as TGTGCCAGCAGCTTAGAATGGGGGCCCAGGGAAGGGCCCCAGCATTTT. As protein: CASSLEWGPREGPQHF. The full variable domain, in which reference TRBV7-2 and TRBJ1-5 provide the parts outside the CDR3, is GAGVSQSPSNKVTEKGKDVELRCDPISGHTALYWYRQSLGQGLEFLIYFQGNSAPDKSGLPSDRFSAERTGGSVSTLTIQRTQQEDSAVYLCASSLEWGPREGPQHFGDGTRLSIL.

The rearrangement links TRBV7-2 to TRBJ1-4; D is possibly TRBD1 (5 bases). The germline V and J ends were trimmed by 1 base and 4 bases, with 10 bases remaining between them. CDR3 length equals 15 residues. Germline CDR1 and CDR2: SGHTA and FQGNSA. In DNA form, the CDR3 reads TGTGCCAGCAGCTTAGACGGGGGGAGTAATGAAAAACTGTTTTTT. Protein: CASSLDGGSNEKLFF.

V is TRBV11-3 and J is TRBJ1-4; D gene ambiguous. The germline gives CDR1 SGHNT, CDR2 YENEEA. CDR3 size: 15 residues. With 5 bases removed from V and 8 bases from J, the gap between germline ends came to 18 bases. The CDR3 DNA sequence: TGTGCCAGCAGCCTCATGGCGGGGAACGAGGAAAAACTGTTTTTT. Protein sequence: CASSLMAGNEEKLFF.

The chain has TRBV2 and TRBJ2-3, with 7 bases identical to TRBD1. The CDR3 contains 15 residues. V was pared by 2 bases and J by 2 bases, with 4 bases of the junction left unmatched. From germline, CDR1 is SNHLY and CDR2 FYNNEI. The CDR3 coding sequence is TGTGCCAGCAGTGAAAGTGGGACAGTCACAGATACGCAGTATTTT. Amino acids: CASSESGTVTDTQYF.

The V call is TRBV7-6, the J call TRBJ2-3, with a possible D match to TRBD1 (5 bases). CDR1 is SGHVS and CDR2 is FNYEAQ in the germline V gene. There are 13 residues in the CDR3. The ends were cut back, 3 bases at V and 6 bases at J, with 10 bases in the middle. The CDR3, as DNA: TGTGCCAGCAGCTTCCGGACACGGGATACGCAGTATTTT. Its protein product is CASSFRTRDTQYF.

This clone was picked up one time. This rearrangement joins TRBV7-9 to TRBJ2-5; 8 bases are a match to TRBD1. With V trimmed by 4 bases and J by 5 bases, 9 bases remained unmatched. The V gene's germline CDR1 is SEHNR and CDR2 FQNEAQ (reference sequence). The CDR3 consists of 15 residues. DNA for the CDR3: TGTGCCAGCAGCTCAACTACAGGGGGTCGGGAGACCCAGTACTTC. Its protein is CASSSTTGGRETQYF.

The V gene is TRBV11-3, the J gene TRBJ2-2, with TRBD2 as a possible D gene (7 bases). Germline lookup yields CDR1 SGHNT and CDR2 YENEEA. Between the trimmed V and J ends, which lost 1 base and 3 bases, there was a span of 12 bases. CDR3 size: 16 residues. CDR3 in DNA: TGTGCCAGCAGCTTAGTCGGGGGGCAGTACACCGGGGAGCTGTTTTTT. Its translation is CASSLVGGQYTGELFF.